This section outlines one T cell receptor (beta chain) sequence together with its context. Its recognized antigen is unknown. No base qualities exist here, and no much larger clone lies one base off it. This specimen belongs to a study of neoadjuvant anti-PD-1 for oral cavity cancer listed by TCRdb under 2021. Regarding the research as a whole: Before undergoing curative-intent surgical resection, most patients got three to four biweekly nivolumab doses at 3 mg/kg. A fourth nivolumab dose was given around day 43 to patients without progression, and definitive surgical resection was performed in those patients on days 50-56. Under RECIST 1.1, a patient counted as a responder if showing complete response, partial response or stable disease, and as a non-responder if showing progression. The parent correlative cohort had 12 to 13 patients and a response rate of roughly 31%. Beyond this particular receptor, the publication reports: The TCR analyses had only three patients in each response group, and the authors called for validation in larger cohorts. Higher pretreatment blood Treg/Th17 ratios correlated with both higher pretreatment blood TCRbeta clonality and lower post-treatment tumor TCRbeta clonality. Greater tumor shrinkage correlated with larger post-treatment sizes of preexisting intratumoral clones, which suggests that expansion of preexisting clones contributed to response.

The CDR3 sequence holds 15 residues, the cysteine and phenylalanine included. Only the CDR3 DNA is retained, 45 bases long and in frame from the first base. V is clipped by 8 bases and J by 2 bases, and the sequence between their germline boundaries is 16 bases long. CDR1 and CDR2 (MNHNY, SVGAGI) derive from the germline V gene (reference sequence). For survey sequencing, tumor libraries mostly used about 4.5 ug of input genomic DNA, with two replicates for each sample. The immunoSEQ hsTCRbeta kit was used to prepare TCRbeta libraries according to the manufacturer's instructions. An Illumina NovaSeq 6000 S4 flow cell was used to sequence the final libraries, which had first been combined to 3 nM. The authors' pipeline ran thus. Raw data preprocessing and quality control were performed with the immunoSEQ Analyzer. The analysis was limited to productive rearrangements, and each clonotype was defined by a unique CDR3 amino acid sequence. Repertoire clonality was estimated as the Gini-Simpson index, computed with the R package tcR. Student's t test was used to compare Gini indices, while Pearson correlation assessed associations with tumor size change. In TCRdb, the immuneACCESS table is reduced to in-frame sequences with V and J assigned. These tables do not hold every clone; where another copy was compared, an unresolved V gene accounts for under half, and the others remain unexplained. D and trimming come from the DNA, and the V and J calls and clone size come from that table. The sample yields tens of thousands of clones; roughly 29% were counted once. About 16% of the sample is held by the ten biggest clonotypes.

The time point label corresponds to: after neoadjuvant nivolumab, at surgical resection. Patients were newly diagnosed with stage II-IVA oral cavity squamous cell carcinoma and had received no prior systemic or radiation treatment. The cohort consisted of patients with HPV-negative, locally advanced oral cavity squamous cell carcinoma. The samples were drawn from a longitudinal correlative study tied to a single-arm phase II trial testing neoadjuvant nivolumab in oral cavity squamous cell carcinoma. Subject-matched pre- and post-treatment PBMCs and tumors from three responders and three non-responders underwent genomic DNA-based TCRbeta sequencing. The Maxwell RSC DNA from Tissue kit was used to isolate genomic DNA from tumor tissue.

The sequence was collected from a person aged 35-79 years with oral cavity squamous cell carcinoma. This chain joins TRBV6-6 to TRBJ2-1; the D gene is perhaps TRBD1, on 6 matching bases. Here the sequenced sample was tumor tissue, taken after nivolumab (anti-PD-1) treatment. CDR3 loop: CASCPGAEAYNEQFF. The DNA reads as follows: TGTGCCAGCTGTCCAGGGGCCGAGGCCTACAATGAGCAGTTCTTC.